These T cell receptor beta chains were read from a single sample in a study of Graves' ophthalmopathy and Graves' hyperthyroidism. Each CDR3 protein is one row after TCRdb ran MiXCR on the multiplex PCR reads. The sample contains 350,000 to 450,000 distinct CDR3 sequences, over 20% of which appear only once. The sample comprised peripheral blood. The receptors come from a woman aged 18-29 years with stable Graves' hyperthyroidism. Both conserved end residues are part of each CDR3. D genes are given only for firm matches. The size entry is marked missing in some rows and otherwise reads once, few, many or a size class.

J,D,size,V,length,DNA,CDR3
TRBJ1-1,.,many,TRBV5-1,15,TGCGCCAGCAGCTTGGATCCAGGAGGAAACACTGAAGCTTTCTTT,CASSLDPGGNTEAFF
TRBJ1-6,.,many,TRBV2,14,TGTGCCAGCAGTGGGACCGTATATAATTCACCCCTCCACTTT,CASSGTVYNSPLHF
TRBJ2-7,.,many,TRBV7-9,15,TGTGCCAGCAGTAACCGGAGGGACCGCGGCTACGAGCAGTACTTC,CASSNRRDRGYEQYF
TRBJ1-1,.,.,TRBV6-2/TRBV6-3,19,TGTGCCAGCAGTTATTGGGTGGGGGAGAGCGATGGGGCTGTCACTGAAGCTTTCTTT,CASSYWVGESDGAVTEAFF
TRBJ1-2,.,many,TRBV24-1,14,TGTGCCACCAGTGATCCGGGACTGCACTATGGCTACACCTTC,CATSDPGLHYGYTF
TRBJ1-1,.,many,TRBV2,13,TGTGCCAGCAGTAACAGGGAGGACACTGAAGCTTTCTTT,CASSNREDTEAFF
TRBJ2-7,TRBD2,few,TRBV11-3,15,TGTGCCAGCAGCTTCACGGGGGGGCCTTCCTACGAGCAGTACTTC,CASSFTGGPSYEQYF
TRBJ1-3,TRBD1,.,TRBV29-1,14,TGCAGCGTTGACCAGGGGGATACTGGAAACACCATATATTTT,CSVDQGDTGNTIYF
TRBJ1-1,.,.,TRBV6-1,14,TGTGCCAGCAGCCCCTTTCGGCAGAACACTGAAGCTTTCTTT,CASSPFRQNTEAFF
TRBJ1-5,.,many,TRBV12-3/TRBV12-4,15,TGTGCCAGCAGTTTAGTACCAAATAGCAATCAGCCCCAGCATTTT,CASSLVPNSNQPQHF
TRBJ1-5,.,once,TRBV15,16,TGTGCCACCAGCATCCCTGGACAGAGAAGCAATCAGCCCCAGCATTTT,CATSIPGQRSNQPQHF
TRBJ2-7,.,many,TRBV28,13,TGTGCCAGCAGCTCAGGGAGAGCCCTCGAGCAGTACTTC,CASSSGRALEQYF
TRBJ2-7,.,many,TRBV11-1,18,TGTGCCAGCAGCGATCCTCCGAAGGGCACAGGGCTCTCCTACGAGCAGTACTTC,CASSDPPKGTGLSYEQYF
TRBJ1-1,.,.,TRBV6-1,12,TGTGCCAGCCAAAGCGTTAACACTGAAGCTTTCTTT,CASQSVNTEAFF
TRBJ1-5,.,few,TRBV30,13,TGTGCCTGGAGTAGGCAAGGCAATCAGCCCCAGCATTTT,CAWSRQGNQPQHF
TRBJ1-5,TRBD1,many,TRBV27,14,TGTGCCAGCAGCATTCGGACAGGTTCATGGCCCCAGCATTTT,CASSIRTGSWPQHF
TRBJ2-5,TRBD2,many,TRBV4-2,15,TGTGCCAGCGGCGAGACTAGCGGGAGAGAAGAGACCCAGTACTTC,CASGETSGREETQYF
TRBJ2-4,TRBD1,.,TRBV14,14,TGTGCCAGCAGCCAAGAAAGACAGGGATACATTCAGTACTTC,CASSQERQGYIQYF
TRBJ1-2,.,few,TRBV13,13,TGTGCCAGCAGTTTTGAGAGGACAGAGGACTACACCTTC,CASSFERTEDYTF
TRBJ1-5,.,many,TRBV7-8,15,TGTGCCAGCACCGCGGGCAGGGAGTGGAATCAGCCCCAGCATTTT,CASTAGREWNQPQHF
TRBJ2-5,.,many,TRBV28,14,TGTGCCAGCAGTTCCGTATGGGGCGGGGAGACCCAGTACTTC,CASSSVWGGETQYF
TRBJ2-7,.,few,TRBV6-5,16,TGTGCCAGCAGTTACTCGACCGAGCTCGTCAACTACGAGCAGTACTTC,CASSYSTELVNYEQYF
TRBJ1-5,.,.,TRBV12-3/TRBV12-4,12,TGTGCCAGCAGTTTGTCCGATCAGCCCCAGCATTTT,CASSLSDQPQHF
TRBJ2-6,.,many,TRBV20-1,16,TGCGGATCAGCGAGGCAGGGGGGATCTGGGGCCAACGTCCTGACTTTC,CGSARQGGSGANVLTF
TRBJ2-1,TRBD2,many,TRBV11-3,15,TGTGCCAGCAGCTTAGGCGGGAGCTCCTACAATGAGCAGTTCTTC,CASSLGGSSYNEQFF
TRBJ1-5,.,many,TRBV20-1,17,TGCAGTGCTAGAGATCTCGGGGGATCGGTTAGCAATCAGCCCCAGCATTTT,CSARDLGGSVSNQPQHF
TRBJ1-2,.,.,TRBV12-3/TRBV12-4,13,TGTGCCAGCAGCCCCGGGACCTCCTATGGCTACACCTTC,CASSPGTSYGYTF
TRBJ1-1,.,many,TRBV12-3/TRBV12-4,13,TGTGCCAGCAGTCCAGGACCTGAGGGCGAAGCTTTCTTT,CASSPGPEGEAFF
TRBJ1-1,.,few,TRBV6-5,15,TGTGCCAGCAGTTACTCGAATGACAGATGGACTGAAGCTTTCTTT,CASSYSNDRWTEAFF
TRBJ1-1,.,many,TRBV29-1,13,TGCAGCGTTGGTGGCAGGGTAATCACTGAAGCTTTCTTT,CSVGGRVITEAFF
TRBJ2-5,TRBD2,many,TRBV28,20,TGTGCCAGCAGTTTAAATCCAAAAGAGGCTAGCGGGAGGGGACAAGAGACCCAGTACTTC,CASSLNPKEASGRGQETQYF
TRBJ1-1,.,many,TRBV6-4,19,TGTGCCACCAGGAGCCCTCTTCCCTCGGCCGGAGAGATGAACACTGAAGCTTTCTTT,CATRSPLPSAGEMNTEAFF
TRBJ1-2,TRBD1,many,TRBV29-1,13,TGCAGCGTTGACGCGACAGGGTCCTATGGCTACACCTTC,CSVDATGSYGYTF
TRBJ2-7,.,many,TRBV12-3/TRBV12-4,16,TGTGCCAGCAGCCCCAGCGGCGGAGGGGGGACCTACGAGCAGTACTTC,CASSPSGGGGTYEQYF
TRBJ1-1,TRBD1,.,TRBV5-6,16,TGTGCCAGCAGCTTAGGGGACAGGAGTTTCTCCACTGAAGCTTTCTTT,CASSLGDRSFSTEAFF
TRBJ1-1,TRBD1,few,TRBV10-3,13,TGTGCCATCAGTGAGACAGGGGGAACTGAAGCTTTCTTT,CAISETGGTEAFF
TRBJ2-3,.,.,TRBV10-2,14,TGCGCCAGCAGTACCGACTTAACTCCAGATACGCAGTATTTT,CASSTDLTPDTQYF
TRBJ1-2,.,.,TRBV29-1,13,TGCAGCGTTGGAGAGGGGAACTATGCGGGCTACACCTTC,CSVGEGNYAGYTF
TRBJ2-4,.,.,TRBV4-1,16,TGCGCCAGCAGCCAAGGGGCCTTAGGAGCCAAAAACATTCAGTACTTC,CASSQGALGAKNIQYF
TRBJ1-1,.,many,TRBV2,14,TGTGCCAGCCAACCAACTCCGCAGAACACTGAAGCTTTCTTT,CASQPTPQNTEAFF
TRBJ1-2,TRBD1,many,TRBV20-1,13,TGCAGTGCTCGAGACAGGGGGCGATACGACTACACCTTC,CSARDRGRYDYTF
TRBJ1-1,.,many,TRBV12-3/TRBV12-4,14,TGTGCCAGCAGGATAGTGGAGGATAACACTGAAGCTTTCTTT,CASRIVEDNTEAFF
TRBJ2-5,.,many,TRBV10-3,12,TGTGCCATCAGTGAGGGCTTTGAGACCCAGTACTTC,CAISEGFETQYF
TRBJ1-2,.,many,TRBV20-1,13,TGCAGTGCTGGCAGGGACACCAACTATGGCTACACCTTC,CSAGRDTNYGYTF
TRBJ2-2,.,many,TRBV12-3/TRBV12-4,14,TGTGCCAGCAGTCCCAAAGTCCTCACCGGGGAGCTGTTTTTT,CASSPKVLTGELFF